This TCR beta chain was found in a study of Ad26.COV2.S vaccination and SARS-CoV-2 variants. Study-level findings and limits: The TCR-based breadth and depth measures might underestimate overall T cell responses. Post-vaccination spike-specific CD8+ and CD4+ T cell responses reportedly had substantial breadth. Comparable non-spike TCR breadth was observed in vaccine and placebo recipients.

As for treatment: some 20 received Ad26.COV2.S at low or high dose, single or two shots; about 5 received placebo; per-sample allocation not given. Sampling happened 63 days after the first vaccine or placebo injection. Recruitment in Boston yielded a donor of adult age, 18-55 years. With regard to this clone: Its antigen remains unidentified.

With 0 bases removed from V and 5 bases from J, the gap between germline ends came to 10 bases. The CDR3 consists of 14 residues. Germline CDR1 is SGHRS and CDR2 is YFSETQ. Libraries were prepared by immunoSEQ multiplex PCR; TCRdb keeps only in-frame clonotypes and omits some of them. The data contain roughly 400,000 clones, less than 95% of them singletons. J is TRBJ2-3 and V is TRBV5-1; D may be TRBD1 or TRBD2 (5 bases each). This clonotype originated in a person between 18 and 65 years old who received the Ad26.COV2.S COVID-19 vaccine or a placebo. The source material was peripheral blood, sampled in a trial of Ad26.COV2.S vaccine versus placebo. CDR3 nucleotides: TGCGCCAGCAGCTTGGTGGGACGTGGAGATACGCAGTATTTT. Its translation: CASSLVGRGDTQYF. Together with reference TRBV5-1 and TRBJ2-3, the CDR3 gives the full variable domain: KAGVTQTPRYLIKTRGQQVTLSCSPISGHRSVSWYQQTPGQGLQFLFEYFSETQRNKGNFPGRFSGRQFSNSRSEMNVSTLELGDSALYLCASSLVGRGDTQYFGPGTRLTVL.